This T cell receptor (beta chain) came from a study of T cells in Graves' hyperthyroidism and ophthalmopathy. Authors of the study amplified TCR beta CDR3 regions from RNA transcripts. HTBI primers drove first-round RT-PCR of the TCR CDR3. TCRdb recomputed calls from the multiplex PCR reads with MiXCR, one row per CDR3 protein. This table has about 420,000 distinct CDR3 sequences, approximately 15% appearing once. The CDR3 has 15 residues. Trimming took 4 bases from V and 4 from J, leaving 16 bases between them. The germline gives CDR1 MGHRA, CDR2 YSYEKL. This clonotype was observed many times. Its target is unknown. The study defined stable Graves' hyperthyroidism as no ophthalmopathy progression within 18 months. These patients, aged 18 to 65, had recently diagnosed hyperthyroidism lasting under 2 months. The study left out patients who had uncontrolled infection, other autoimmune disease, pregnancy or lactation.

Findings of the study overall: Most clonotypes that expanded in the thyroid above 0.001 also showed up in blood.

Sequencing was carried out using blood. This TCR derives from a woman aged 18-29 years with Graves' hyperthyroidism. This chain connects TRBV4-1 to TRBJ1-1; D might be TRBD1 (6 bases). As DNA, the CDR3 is TGCGCCAGCAGCCCCCAGGGGCAGGGAAGCACTGAAGCTTTCTTT. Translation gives CASSPQGQGSTEAFF.